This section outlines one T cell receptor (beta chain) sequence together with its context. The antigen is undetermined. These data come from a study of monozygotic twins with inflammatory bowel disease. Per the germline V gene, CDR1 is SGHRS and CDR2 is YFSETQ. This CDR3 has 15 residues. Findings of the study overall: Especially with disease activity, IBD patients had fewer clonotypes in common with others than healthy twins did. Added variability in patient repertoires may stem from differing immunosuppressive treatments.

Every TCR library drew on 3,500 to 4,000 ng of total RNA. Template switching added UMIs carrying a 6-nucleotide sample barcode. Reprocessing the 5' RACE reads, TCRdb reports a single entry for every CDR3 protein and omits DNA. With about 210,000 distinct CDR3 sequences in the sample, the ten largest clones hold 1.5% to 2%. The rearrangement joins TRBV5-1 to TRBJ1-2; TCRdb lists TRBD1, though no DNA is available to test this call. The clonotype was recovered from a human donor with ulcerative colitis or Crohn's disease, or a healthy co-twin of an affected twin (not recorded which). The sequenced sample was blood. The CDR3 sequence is CASSVGTREANGYTF.